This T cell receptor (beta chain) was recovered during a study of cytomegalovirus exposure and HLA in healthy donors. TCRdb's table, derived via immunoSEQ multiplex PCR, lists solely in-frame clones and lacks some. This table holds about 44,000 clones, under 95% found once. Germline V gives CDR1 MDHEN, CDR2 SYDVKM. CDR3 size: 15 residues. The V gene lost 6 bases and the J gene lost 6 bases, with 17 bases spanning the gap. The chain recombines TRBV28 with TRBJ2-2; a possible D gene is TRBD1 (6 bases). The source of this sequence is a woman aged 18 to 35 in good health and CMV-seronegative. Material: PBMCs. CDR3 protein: CASSPGTPHPGELFF. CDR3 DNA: TGTGCCAGCAGCCCCGGGACACCCCACCCCGGGGAGCTGTTTTTT.